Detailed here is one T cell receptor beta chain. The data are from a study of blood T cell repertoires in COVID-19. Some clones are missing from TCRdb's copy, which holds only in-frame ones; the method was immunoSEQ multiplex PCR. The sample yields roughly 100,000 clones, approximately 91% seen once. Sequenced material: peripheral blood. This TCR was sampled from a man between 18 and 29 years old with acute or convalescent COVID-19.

DNA of the CDR3: TGTGCCAGCAGCCAACTTCCGACAGGGGGGATCTCACCCCTCCACTTT. It encodes CASSQLPTGGISPLHF. V and J are TRBV3-1 (or the pseudogene TRBV3-2) and TRBJ1-6; 9 bases match TRBD1. This CDR3 has 16 amino acids. Germline lookup yields CDR1 LGHDT and CDR2 YNNKEL (reference sequence). Trimming took 2 bases from V and 10 from J; bases not matched to a gene: 9.